Presented here are 9 T cell receptor beta chains from one specimen sequenced in a study of blood T cells in healthy people across ages. A J-beta primer mix and a sample-barcoded 5' primer were used in a second PCR of roughly 6 to 11 cycles. TCRdb ran MiXCR on the 5' RACE reads and lists one entry per CDR3 protein. The table includes some 800,000 distinct CDR3 sequences, 25% detected once. These data are also associated with another study on T cells of mothers and their children.

The sequenced sample was blood. These receptors were obtained from a boy between 5 and 17 years old in good health.

The J gene is TRBJ1-1, the V gene TRBV20-1, with unresolved D. The ends were cut back, 5 bases at V and 1 base at J, with 17 bases in the middle. The CDR3 has 15 amino acids. CDR1 is DFQATT and CDR2 is SNEGSKA in the germline V gene (reference sequence). The CDR3 nucleotides are TGCAGTGCTCGCCAGGAGAGACATTCGAACACTGAAGCTTTCTTT. Translated, it gives CSARQERHSNTEAFF.

The gene calls are TRBV29-1 and TRBJ2-7; TRBD2 matches 7 bases. There are 12 residues in the CDR3. CDR1 is SQVTM, CDR2 ANQGSEA, per germline. V trimming: 7 bases; J trimming: 0 bases; junction bases outside the gene matches: 3. The CDR3 bases are TGCAGCGCGGGAGGAGACTCCTACGAGCAGTACTTC. Translation: CSAGGDSYEQYF.

The V and J genes are TRBV27 and TRBJ2-3; D is undetermined. Germline values: CDR1 MNHEY, CDR2 SMNVEV (reference sequence). V lost 6 bases and J 1 base, leaving 17 bases between the germline ends. There are 16 residues in the CDR3. This chain's CDR3 is CASRPVARSRTDTQYF. The CDR3 DNA sequence: TGTGCCAGCAGGCCAGTGGCTAGATCTCGCACAGATACGCAGTATTTT.

Comment on this clonotype: At one boundary the junction diverges from the germline segment, which might be a read error. This chain links TRBV12-3 or TRBV12-4 with TRBJ1-2; TRBD1 aligns across 7 bases. The CDR3 has 10 residues. The CDR3 here is CASTLGTALF. The CDR3 DNA reads TGTGCCAGCACTTTAGGGACAGCACTTTTC.

This clonotype was counted a few times. The V and J genes are TRBV4-3 and TRBJ1-1; 7 bases fit TRBD1. Trimming removed 6 bases from V and 3 bases from J; junction bases left unmatched: 7. Looked up from germline, CDR1 is LGHNA and CDR2 is YSLEER. The CDR3 totals 14 residues. The CDR3 coding sequence is TGCGCCAGCAGTCTCGACAGGGCGGACACTGAAGCTTTCTTT. Translation gives CASSLDRADTEAFF.

The chain is built from TRBV7-9 and TRBJ2-4, with 7 nucleotides matching TRBD1. Losses at the gene ends were 5 bases for V and 6 bases for J; bases not matched to a gene: 4. The CDR3 sequence is 13 residues long. Looked up from germline, CDR1 is SEHNR and CDR2 is FQNEAQ (reference sequence). The CDR3: CASSRDRSNIQYF. CDR3 nucleotide sequence: TGTGCCAGCAGCCGGGACAGATCAAACATTCAGTACTTC.

This clonotype has just a few counts. The chain has TRBV6-5 and TRBJ2-7; the match to TRBD1 covers 7 bases. V shed 0 bases and J 3 bases; nucleotides not matched to a gene: 5. Germline CDR1 is MNHEY and CDR2 is SVGAGI. There are 15 residues in the CDR3. Here the CDR3 reads CASSYSGGARYEQYF. In nucleotides, the CDR3 is TGTGCCAGCAGTTACTCAGGGGGCGCGCGCTACGAGCAGTACTTC.

The rearrangement uses TRBV6-4 and TRBJ2-1; 13 bases fit TRBD2. The J segment lost 9 bases and the V segment lost 3 bases, leaving 2 bases of the junction unmatched. The CDR3 loop spans 14 amino acids. The V gene's germline CDR1 is MRHNA and CDR2 SNTAGT. The CDR3 region has the DNA TGTGCCAGCAGTGATGGACTAGCGGGGGCTGAGCAGTTCTTC. It encodes CASSDGLAGAEQFF.

The chain links TRBV24-1 to TRBJ2-1, with 11 bases that match TRBD2. The CDR3 runs to 16 residues. CDR1 KGHDR and CDR2 SFDVKD come from the germline V gene. J gave up 5 bases and V 3 bases, and 5 bases lay outside the gene matches. The CDR3 bases are TGTGCCACCAGTGATGAACCGGGACTAGCGGACAATGAGCAGTTCTTC. Translation: CATSDEPGLADNEQFF.